The present T cell receptor beta chain was sequenced within a study of CXCR3-negative and CXCR3-positive naive CD8 T cells. Study as a whole: Sequencing brought in approximately 140 million TRB reads altogether, and each library got about 1.5 +/- 0.3 million. The study's findings and limits: TCR strength was inferred from TRB CDR3 properties, while surface CD5 was comparable between naive subsets. TRB CDR3 hydrophobicity was greater in CXCR3-positive naive cells than in CXCR3-negative naive cells.

Sorts that each held 300,000 cells were run in triplicate for every CD8+ T cell subset. The CDR3 consists of 16 residues. CDR1 is MNHEY, CDR2 SVGEGT, per germline. In regard to this clonotype: Its specificity is unknown.

The libraries of TRB cDNA were prepared using 5' RACE with UMI labels. Reanalyzing the 5' RACE reads, TCRdb keeps one entry per CDR3 protein, without DNA. Its table records 75,000 to 90,000 distinct CDR3 sequences. The sequence came from a human donor in good health. Some clones in this sample may be carry-over from other donors' samples. The sequencing input was naive CXCR3+ CD8+ T cells from blood. Described subset: CD45RO-CCR7+CD27+CD95- naive CD8+ T cells expressing CXCR3 (TNR3+). This rearrangement joins TRBV6-2 or TRBV6-3 to TRBJ1-1. The CDR3 here is CASSYAEVPMNTEAFF.